Detailed here is one TCR beta chain. The protocol was immunoSEQ multiplex PCR, while the TCRdb copy is restricted to in-frame clones and leaves out a portion. The sample shows 150,000 to 200,000 clones, about 90% of them seen only once. This sample is part of a study of cytomegalovirus exposure and HLA in healthy donors. The germline CDR1 and CDR2 sequences are MGHDK and SYGVNS. This CDR3 has 13 residues. Between the trimmed V and J ends, which lost 2 bases and 1 base, there was a span of 6 bases. The sample was PBMCs. The J gene is TRBJ2-7, the V gene TRBV25-1; maybe TRBD2 (5 bases). This TCR was recovered from a woman younger than 35 in good health and CMV-seropositive. Here the CDR3 reads CASSEPGSYEQYF. CDR3 coding DNA: TGTGCCAGCAGTGAACCGGGGTCCTACGAGCAGTACTTC.